This TCR beta chain appears in the sequencing data of a study of blood T cell repertoires in COVID-19. CDR3 length: 17 residues. Libraries were prepared by immunoSEQ multiplex PCR; TCRdb keeps only in-frame clonotypes and omits some of them. The table lists fewer than 200,000 clones, 85% of them singletons. This chain links TRBV21-1 with TRBJ2-1; TRBD1 is the table's D call, not checked against the DNA. TRBV21-1 is described as a pseudogene. The sequencing sample was made of peripheral blood. The receptor comes from a woman in her fifties or sixties with acute or convalescent COVID-19. The CDR3 sequence is CASPPGIRSVKVNEQFF. The CDR3 DNA reads TGTGCCAGCCCCCCAGGGATTAGAAGTGTGAAGGTCAATGAGCAGTTCTTC.